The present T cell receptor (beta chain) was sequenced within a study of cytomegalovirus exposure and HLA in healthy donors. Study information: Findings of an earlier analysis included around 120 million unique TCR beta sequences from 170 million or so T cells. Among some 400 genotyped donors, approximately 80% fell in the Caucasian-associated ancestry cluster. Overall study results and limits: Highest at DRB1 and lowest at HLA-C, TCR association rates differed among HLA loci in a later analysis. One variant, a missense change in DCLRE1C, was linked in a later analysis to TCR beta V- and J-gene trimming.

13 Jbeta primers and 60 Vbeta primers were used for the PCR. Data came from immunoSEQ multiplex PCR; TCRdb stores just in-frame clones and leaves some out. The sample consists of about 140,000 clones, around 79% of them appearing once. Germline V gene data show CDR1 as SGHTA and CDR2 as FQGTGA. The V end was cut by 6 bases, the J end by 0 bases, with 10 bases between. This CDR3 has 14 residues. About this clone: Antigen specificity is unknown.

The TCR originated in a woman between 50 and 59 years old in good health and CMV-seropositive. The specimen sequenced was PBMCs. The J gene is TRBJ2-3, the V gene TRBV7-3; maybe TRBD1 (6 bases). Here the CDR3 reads CASSSTGSTDTQYF. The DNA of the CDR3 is TGTGCCAGCAGTTCGACAGGAAGCACAGATACGCAGTATTTT.